One and the same sample provided the 25 T cell receptor beta chains below, sequenced in a study of a mutant IDH1 vaccine in newly diagnosed glioma. Their target antigens are unknown. Libraries were prepared by immunoSEQ multiplex PCR; TCRdb keeps only in-frame clonotypes and omits some of them. The table records 45,000 to 60,000 clones, around 90% of them present only once. Time point noted: week 35, safety follow-up. With topical imiquimod, each dose of the vaccine consisted of 300 ug of mutant IDH1 20-mer peptide. Sequences were derived from PBMCs, sampled from a glioma patient whose treatment included an IDH1 peptide vaccine. These receptors were collected from a woman aged 40-49 years with glioma.

V gene TRBV4-2 combines with J gene TRBJ1-5; TRBD1 is a possible D gene (6 bases). In germline, CDR1 is LGHNA, CDR2 YNFKEQ. The CDR3 extends over 13 amino acids. V was trimmed by 2 bases and J by 15 bases, leaving 17 bases between them. CDR3 protein: CASSQFVDSSRHF. The CDR3 bases are TGTGCCAGCAGCCAATTCGTGGACAGCTCGAGGCATTTT.

Here the CDR3 DNA reads TGTGCCAGCATGGCAACAGTTGACAAGTTACGCACCGTGGGTGAGCAGTTCTTC. This gives the protein CASMATVDKLRTVGEQFF. The genes are TRBV28 and TRBJ2-1; D is uncertain. CDR1 is MDHEN and CDR2 is SYDVKM in the germline V gene. V was shortened by 7 bases and J by 9 bases, with 31 bases between the two germline ends. The CDR3 has 18 amino acids.

The rearrangement uses TRBV13 and TRBJ1-1, with a weak D call TRBD1 (6 bases). This CDR3 has 13 amino acids. V dropped 5 bases and J dropped 6 bases, with 13 bases sitting between them. CDR1 is PRHDT and CDR2 is FYEKMQ in the germline V gene (reference sequence). The CDR3 reads CASSRRGWAEAFF. CDR3 DNA: TGTGCCAGCAGCCGCAGGGGTTGGGCTGAAGCTTTCTTT. The variable domain in full, with the rest retrieved from reference TRBV13 and TRBJ1-1, is AAGVIQSPRHLIKEKRETATLKCYPIPRHDTVYWYQQGPGQDPQFLISFYEKMQSDKGSIPDRFSAQQFSDYHSELNMSSLELGDSALYFCASSRRGWAEAFFGQGTRLTVV.

The chain has TRBV15 and TRBJ2-1; D may be TRBD2 (7 bases). The V and J ends lost 8 bases and 7 bases respectively, with 18 bases between them. From germline, CDR1 is LNHNV and CDR2 YYDKDF (reference sequence). The CDR3 is made up of 14 amino acids. The CDR3 DNA reads as TGTGCCACCTTGGGGGGGCCTAAGCGGAATGAGCAGTTCTTC. Translation: CATLGGPKRNEQFF.

This clone turned up a few times. The chain links TRBV10-1 to TRBJ1-1, with D uncertain. The V and J ends lost 3 bases and 3 bases respectively, with 11 bases between them. The CDR3 extends over 14 amino acids. Germline CDR1 and CDR2: WNHNN and SYGVQD (reference sequence). The CDR3 sequence: CASSDCLCDTEAFF. For the CDR3, the DNA is TGCGCCAGCAGTGATTGCCTATGTGACACTGAAGCTTTCTTT.

This clone has just one count. The V and J genes are TRBV4-1 and TRBJ2-3; D possibly uses TRBD1 or TRBD2 (5 bases each). Trimming removed 5 bases at V and 1 base at J, with 19 bases between. The CDR3 loop spans 17 amino acids. Germline V CDR1 and CDR2: MGHRA, YSYEKL. In DNA, the CDR3 is TGCGCCAGCAGCACATCCCGGGACCGGATTCGCACAGATACGCAGTATTTT. Protein: CASSTSRDRIRTDTQYF.

This clone came up once. The chain links TRBV10-3 to TRBJ2-7; no reliable D call. There are 11 residues in the CDR3. The V end was cut by 3 bases, the J end by 6 bases, with 6 bases between. Germline CDR1 is ENHRY and CDR2 is SYGVKD. CDR3 in amino acids: CAISETGEQYF. The CDR3, as DNA: TGTGCCATCAGTGAAACTGGCGAGCAGTACTTC.

The rearrangement uses TRBV28 and TRBJ1-2; 9 bases are a match to TRBD1. V dropped 4 bases and J dropped 8; count of bases not matched to a gene: 5. CDR3 length equals 13 residues. CDR1 is MDHEN, CDR2 SYDVKM, per germline. Written as DNA, the CDR3 is TGTGCCAGCAGTTCACAGGGGGCGGGAGGCTACACCTTC. It specifies CASSSQGAGGYTF.

The V gene is TRBV11-2, the J gene TRBJ2-7; 9 nucleotides align to TRBD2. V lost 3 bases to trimming and J lost 4 bases; unmatched junction nucleotides: 16. Germline V CDR1 and CDR2: SGHAT, FQNNGV. The CDR3 length is 18 residues. CDR3 sequence: CASSFLAGGPVRGYEQYF. CDR3 DNA: TGTGCCAGCAGCTTCCTGGCGGGAGGGCCTGTTCGAGGGTACGAGCAGTACTTC.

V usage is TRBV19 and J usage is TRBJ2-3, with 10 nucleotides matching TRBD2. CDR3 size: 15 residues. With 5 bases clipped from V and 6 bases from J, the junction kept 8 bases outside the gene matches. CDR1 is LNHDA and CDR2 is SQIVND in the germline V gene (reference sequence). CDR3 region: CASSLRPSGSDTQYF. The DNA of the CDR3 is TGTGCCAGTAGTCTAAGGCCTAGCGGGAGTGATACGCAGTATTTT.

The V gene is TRBV6-5, the J gene TRBJ1-2, with a possible D match to TRBD1 (5 bases). Germline V gene sequence: CDR1 MNHEY, CDR2 SVGAGI. The CDR3 extends over 13 amino acids. Trimming removed 4 bases at V and 2 bases at J, with 8 bases between. The CDR3 sequence is CASSWGSNYGYTF. In DNA, the CDR3 is TGTGCCAGCAGTTGGGGCAGCAACTATGGCTACACCTTC.

The chain has TRBV5-1 and TRBJ2-7; weak D call: TRBD1 (5 bases). The CDR3 is made up of 15 amino acids. V gave up 2 bases and J gave up 0 bases, with 12 bases separating them. The germline CDR1 and CDR2 sequences are SGHRS and YFSETQ. CDR3 sequence: CASSFPGQASYEQYF. For the CDR3, the DNA is TGCGCCAGCAGCTTCCCTGGACAAGCCTCCTACGAGCAGTACTTC.

V usage is TRBV4-1 and J usage is TRBJ2-1; 12 nucleotides line up with TRBD2. CDR3 length equals 21 residues. CDR1 and CDR2 (germline): MGHRA, YSYEKL. Trimming cost V 0 bases and J 0 bases; bases outside gene matches: 12. As DNA, the CDR3 is TGCGCCAGCAGCCAAGAGCCCATCTCTAGCGGGGGGGTGAGCTCCTACAATGAGCAGTTCTTC. The encoded protein is CASSQEPISSGGVSSYNEQFF.

V is TRBV6-6 and J is TRBJ1-6; D might be TRBD1 (5 bases). V lost 5 bases and J 6 bases, leaving 11 bases between the germline ends. This CDR3 is built from 14 residues. CDR1 is MNHNY and CDR2 is SVGAGI in the germline V gene (reference sequence). In DNA, the CDR3 is TGTGCCAGCAGTGACGGGACGGCTAATTCACCCCTCCACTTT. Its protein is CASSDGTANSPLHF.

This chain joins TRBV9 and TRBJ2-1; tentatively, D is TRBD2 (5 bases). Trimming took 3 bases from V and 8 from J, leaving 9 bases between them. Germline V gene sequence: CDR1 SGDLS, CDR2 YYNGEE. The CDR3 spans 12 residues. Here the CDR3 DNA reads TGTGCCAGCAGCGAGGACTTCCATGAGCAGTTCTTC. Encoded protein: CASSEDFHEQFF. Using reference TRBV9 and TRBJ2-1 for the parts outside the CDR3, the full variable domain is DSGVTQTPKHLITATGQRVTLRCSPRSGDLSVYWYQQSLDQGLQFLIQYYNGEERAKGNILERFSAQQFPDLHSELNLSSLELGDSALYFCASSEDFHEQFFGPGTRLTVL.

The chain uses TRBV4-3 and TRBJ2-7; the match to TRBD2 covers 9 bases. The trim removed 2 bases at V and 7 bases at J, leaving 9 bases unmatched. Germline CDR1 reads LGHNA; CDR2 reads YSLEER. The CDR3 has 15 amino acids. CDR3 in amino acids: CASSQHSGLAGEQYF. The CDR3 bases are TGCGCCAGCAGCCAACACTCGGGGCTAGCGGGGGAGCAGTACTTC.

This clone was detected only once. The chain combines TRBV28 with TRBJ2-5, with D perhaps TRBD1 (5 bases). The CDR3 is 12 amino acids. V lost 6 bases, J lost 7 bases, and 12 bases lay in between. The V gene's germline CDR1 is MDHEN and CDR2 SYDVKM. CDR3 loop: CASRGPLMTQYF. The CDR3 bases are TGTGCCAGCAGGGGGCCCTTGATGACCCAGTACTTC.

This chain joins TRBV6-1 and TRBJ1-5; no firm D call. Germline V lookup: CDR1 MNHNS, CDR2 SASEGT. Trimming removed 2 bases at V and 7 bases at J, with 12 bases between. CDR3 length: 14 amino acids. CDR3 in amino acids: CASSEWGGEQPQHF. The CDR3, as DNA: TGTGCCAGCAGTGAATGGGGTGGCGAACAGCCCCAGCATTTT.

This chain connects TRBV4-2 to TRBJ2-5, with D possibly being TRBD2 (5 bases). V lost 2 bases to trimming and J lost 1 base, with 11 bases between them. Germline V CDR1 and CDR2: LGHNA, YNFKEQ. This CDR3 comprises 15 residues. The CDR3 is CASSQLGLAQETQYF. In nucleotides, the CDR3 is TGTGCCAGCAGCCAACTCGGACTCGCCCAAGAGACCCAGTACTTC.

The chain uses TRBV7-2 and TRBJ1-5; tentatively, D is TRBD1 (6 bases). Trimming took 5 bases from V and 0 from J, leaving 8 bases between them. The CDR3 extends over 14 amino acids. Germline CDR1 reads SGHTA; CDR2 reads FQGNSA. The CDR3 sequence: CASSGQISNQPQHF. The CDR3 DNA is TGTGCCAGCAGCGGACAGATTAGCAATCAGCCCCAGCATTTT. The whole variable domain, filled in from reference TRBV7-2 and TRBJ1-5, reads GAGVSQSPSNKVTEKGKDVELRCDPISGHTALYWYRQSLGQGLEFLIYFQGNSAPDKSGLPSDRFSAERTGGSVSTLTIQRTQQEDSAVYLCASSGQISNQPQHFGDGTRLSIL.

The chain is built from TRBV4-1 and TRBJ1-1; the D gene is possibly TRBD1 (5 bases). Germline assignment: CDR1 MGHRA and CDR2 YSYEKL. V dropped 1 base and J dropped 7 bases, with 16 bases sitting between them. This CDR3 region has 15 residues. DNA of the CDR3: TGCGCCAGCAGCCAAGGGATATTGGTGGGGCTTGAAGCTTTCTTT. It specifies CASSQGILVGLEAFF.

The chain carries TRBV29-1 and TRBJ2-1; D uncertain. CDR3 size: 10 residues. CDR1 and CDR2 (germline): SQVTM, ANQGSEA. The V gene lost 4 bases and the J gene lost 9 bases, with 7 bases spanning the gap. CDR3 amino acids: CSVGSFEQFF. The DNA for the CDR3 is TGCAGCGTTGGCAGTTTTGAGCAGTTCTTC.

This clone occurred once. This rearrangement joins TRBV7-2 to TRBJ2-7; 8 nucleotides line up with TRBD1. Losses at the gene ends were 3 bases for V and 6 bases for J; bases not matched to a gene: 13. The CDR3 spans 16 residues. The germline CDR1 and CDR2 sequences are SGHTA and FQGNSA. The chain's CDR3 is CASSLRPSTQGVEQYF. The CDR3 coding sequence is TGTGCCAGCAGCTTGAGGCCCTCCACACAGGGGGTCGAGCAGTACTTC.

The chain links TRBV11-2 to TRBJ2-3; 8 bases fit TRBD2. V gave up 5 bases and J gave up 0 bases; unmatched junction bases: 13. Germline values: CDR1 SGHAT, CDR2 FQNNGV. This CDR3 spans 18 amino acids. Written as DNA, the CDR3 is TGTGCCAGCAGCCGCTTAGCGGGATCCACGACTAGCACAGATACGCAGTATTTT. Translation gives CASSRLAGSTTSTDTQYF. Full variable domain (missing parts from reference TRBV11-2 and TRBJ2-3): EAGVAQSPRYKIIEKRQSVAFWCNPISGHATLYWYQQILGQGPKLLIQFQNNGVVDDSQLPKDRFSAERLKGVDSTLKIQPAKLEDSAVYLCASSRLAGSTTSTDTQYFGPGTRLTVL.

The chain uses TRBV5-8 and TRBJ2-7; 12 bases agree with TRBD2. The CDR3 totals 15 residues. J lost 2 bases, V lost 4 bases, and 4 bases had no gene match. The germline CDR1 and CDR2 sequences are SGHTS and YDEGEE. CDR3 coding DNA: TGTGCCAGCAGCGCGGGACTAGCGGGCCCCTACGAGCAGTACTTC. It yields the protein CASSAGLAGPYEQYF.